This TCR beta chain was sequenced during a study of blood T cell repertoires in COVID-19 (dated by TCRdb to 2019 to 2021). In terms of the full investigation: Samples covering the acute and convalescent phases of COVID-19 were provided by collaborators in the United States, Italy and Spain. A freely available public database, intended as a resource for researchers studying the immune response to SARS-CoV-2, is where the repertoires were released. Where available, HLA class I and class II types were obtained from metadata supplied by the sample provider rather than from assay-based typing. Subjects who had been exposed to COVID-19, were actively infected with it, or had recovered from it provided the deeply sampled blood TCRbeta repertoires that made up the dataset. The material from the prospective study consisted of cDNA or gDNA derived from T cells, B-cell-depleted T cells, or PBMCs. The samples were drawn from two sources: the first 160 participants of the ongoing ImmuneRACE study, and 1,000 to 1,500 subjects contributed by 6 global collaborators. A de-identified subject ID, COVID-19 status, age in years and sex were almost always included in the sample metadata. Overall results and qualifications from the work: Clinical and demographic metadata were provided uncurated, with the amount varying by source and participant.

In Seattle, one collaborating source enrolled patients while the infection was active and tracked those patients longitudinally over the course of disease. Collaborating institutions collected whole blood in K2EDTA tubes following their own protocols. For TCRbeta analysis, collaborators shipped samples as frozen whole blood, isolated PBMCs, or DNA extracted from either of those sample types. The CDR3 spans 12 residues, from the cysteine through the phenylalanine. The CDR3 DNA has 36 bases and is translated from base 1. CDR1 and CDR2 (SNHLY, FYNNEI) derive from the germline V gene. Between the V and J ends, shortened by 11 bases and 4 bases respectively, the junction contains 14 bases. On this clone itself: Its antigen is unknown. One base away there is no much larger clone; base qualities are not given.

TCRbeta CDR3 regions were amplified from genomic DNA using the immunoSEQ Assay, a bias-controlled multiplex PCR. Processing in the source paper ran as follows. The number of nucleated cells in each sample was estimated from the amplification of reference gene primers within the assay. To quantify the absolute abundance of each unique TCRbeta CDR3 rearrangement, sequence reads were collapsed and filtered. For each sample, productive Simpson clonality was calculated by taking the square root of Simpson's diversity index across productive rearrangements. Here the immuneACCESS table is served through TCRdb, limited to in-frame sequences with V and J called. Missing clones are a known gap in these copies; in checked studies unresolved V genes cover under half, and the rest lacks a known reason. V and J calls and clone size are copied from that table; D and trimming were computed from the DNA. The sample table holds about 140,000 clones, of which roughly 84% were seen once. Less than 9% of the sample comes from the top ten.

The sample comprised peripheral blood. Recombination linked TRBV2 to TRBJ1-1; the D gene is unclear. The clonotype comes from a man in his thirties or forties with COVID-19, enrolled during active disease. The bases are TGTGCCCGACTTATCATAGGCACTGAAGCTTTCTTT. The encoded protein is CARLIIGTEAFF.